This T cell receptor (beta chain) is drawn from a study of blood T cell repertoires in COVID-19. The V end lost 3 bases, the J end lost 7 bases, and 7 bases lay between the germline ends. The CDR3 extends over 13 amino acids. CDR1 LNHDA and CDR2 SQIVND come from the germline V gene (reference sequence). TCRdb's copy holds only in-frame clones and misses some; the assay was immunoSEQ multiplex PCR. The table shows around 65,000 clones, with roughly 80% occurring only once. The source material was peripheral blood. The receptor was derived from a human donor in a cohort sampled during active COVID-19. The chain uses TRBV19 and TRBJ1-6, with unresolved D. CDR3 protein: CASSIGGNSPLHF. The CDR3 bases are TGTGCCAGTAGTATCGGAGGAAATTCACCCCTCCACTTT.